Below are 19 T cell receptor beta chains sequenced from a single sample in a study of long-term antiretroviral therapy in people with HIV. Running of the v3.0 immunoSEQ assay took place at survey level. Sequencing was performed with immunoSEQ multiplex PCR; in TCRdb, only in-frame clones are kept and a portion is missing. The repertoire holds fewer than 35,000 clones, with around 78% as singletons. Sequencing used unsorted PBMCs, obtained 3.1 years after starting antiretroviral therapy. These receptors all come from a woman in her forties or fifties with HIV.

In DNA, the CDR3 is TGTGCCAGCAGCCCCCCAGGGGCGTACATAAACACCATATATTTT. It encodes CASSPPGAYINTIYF. This chain uses TRBV9 with TRBJ1-3; D may be TRBD1 (6 bases). This CDR3 is 15 amino acids long. Trimming removed 4 bases from V and 6 bases from J, with 17 bases in between. The V gene's germline CDR1 is SGDLS and CDR2 YYNGEE.

This chain uses TRBV6-1 with TRBJ1-6; D possibly corresponds to TRBD1 (5 bases). CDR1 and CDR2 from the germline V gene are MNHNS and SASEGT. The germline V and J ends were trimmed by 3 bases and 7 bases, with 13 bases remaining between them. This CDR3 has 15 residues. The CDR3 sequence: CASSELDTLNSPLHF. The CDR3 region has the DNA TGTGCCAGCAGTGAGCTGGACACTCTAAATTCACCCCTCCACTTT.

The genes are TRBV7-7 and TRBJ2-7; D gene uncertain. Germline V gene data show CDR1 as SSHAT and CDR2 as FNYEAQ (reference sequence). The CDR3 loop spans 14 amino acids. V was shortened by 1 base and J by 0 bases, with 7 bases between the two germline ends. This CDR3 is CASSLGPHSYEQYF. Written as DNA, the CDR3 is TGTGCCAGCAGCTTAGGACCTCACTCCTACGAGCAGTACTTC.

This chain uses TRBV9 with TRBJ1-2, with 7 bases aligning to TRBD1. The CDR3 is 13 amino acids. The germline V gene encodes CDR1 SGDLS and CDR2 YYNGEE. V shed 3 bases, J shed 8 bases, and the junction held 7 bases outside the gene matches. The CDR3 DNA reads as TGTGCCAGCAGCGCTTCAGGGGGAAAGGGCTACACCTTC. It specifies CASSASGGKGYTF.

The gene calls are TRBV11-3 and TRBJ2-3, with 10 bases lining up with TRBD2. The ends lost 3 bases at V and 5 bases at J; junction bases unmatched: 8. Germline lookup yields CDR1 SGHNT and CDR2 YENEEA. CDR3 size: 16 residues. CDR3 DNA sequence: TGTGCCAGCAGCTTGAGGGTAGCGGGGGGCTTAGATACGCAGTATTTT. Amino acid sequence: CASSLRVAGGLDTQYF.

The chain recombines TRBV18 with TRBJ2-1; no firm D call. V lost 4 bases, J lost 0 bases, and 13 bases lay in between. CDR3 length: 16 amino acids. Germline-derived CDR1 and CDR2 are KGHSH and LQKENI. CDR3 sequence reads: CASSRRTESSYNEQFF. The CDR3 nucleotides are TGTGCCAGCTCACGACGGACGGAGAGCTCCTACAATGAGCAGTTCTTC.

The rearrangement uses TRBV5-8 and TRBJ2-3; 9 bases map to TRBD2. The CDR3 spans 15 residues. Per germline, CDR1 SGHTS and CDR2 YDEGEE. With V trimmed by 6 bases and J by 2 bases, 7 bases remained unmatched. CDR3 bases: TGTGCCAGCAACAAGCGGGGGGTGATCACAGATACGCAGTATTTT. Residues: CASNKRGVITDTQYF.

This clone was recorded only once. The chain carries TRBV5-1 and TRBJ2-4; D may be TRBD2 (5 bases). In germline, CDR1 is SGHRS, CDR2 YFSETQ. The V end lost 4 bases, the J end lost 0 bases, and 20 bases lay between the germline ends. CDR3 length: 18 amino acids. The DNA of the CDR3 is TGCGCCAGCAGCGTAACGTCCGGGGTCGATCTAGCCAAAAACATTCAGTACTTC. It specifies CASSVTSGVDLAKNIQYF.

The chain joins TRBV6-1 to TRBJ2-3; D unclear. With 3 bases removed from V and 1 base from J, the gap between germline ends came to 14 bases. CDR1 and CDR2 (germline): MNHNS, SASEGT. CDR3 length: 16 amino acids. CDR3 in amino acids: CASSDSWAARTDTQYF. CDR3 nucleotides: TGTGCCAGCAGTGATTCGTGGGCCGCCCGCACAGATACGCAGTATTTT.

As DNA, the CDR3 is TGTGCCAGCAGCCCCCCTGGGGCCTTCGGGGCCTACGAGCAGTACGTC. It codes for CASSPPGAFGAYEQYV. The V gene is TRBV7-9, the J gene TRBJ2-7; either TRBD1 or TRBD2 may supply D (5 bases each). Per the germline V gene, CDR1 is SEHNR and CDR2 is FQNEAQ (reference sequence). The CDR3 consists of 16 residues. The ends were cut back, 5 bases at V and 2 bases at J, with 19 bases in the middle.

The J gene is TRBJ1-5, the V gene TRBV13, with 8 positions matching TRBD1. The CDR3 sequence is 14 residues long. Germline V CDR1 and CDR2: PRHDT, FYEKMQ (reference sequence). V trimming: 3 bases; J trimming: 6 bases; junction bases outside the gene matches: 4. CDR3 DNA: TGTGCCAGCAGCTTCGCAGGGGGCGGTCAGCCCCAGCATTTT. Its translation: CASSFAGGGQPQHF.

This chain joins TRBV6-6 and TRBJ2-7; possibly TRBD1 for D (6 bases). Looked up from germline, CDR1 is MNHNY and CDR2 is SVGAGI (reference sequence). This CDR3 has 16 amino acids. Trimming took 4 bases from V and 2 from J, leaving 18 bases between them. CDR3 sequence reads: CASSSPGQPVAYEQYF. For the CDR3, the DNA is TGTGCCAGCAGTTCGCCCGGACAGCCAGTTGCCTACGAGCAGTACTTC.

The gene calls are TRBV11-2 and TRBJ2-2; the D gene could be TRBD1 or TRBD2 (5 bases each). The CDR3 loop spans 16 amino acids. Germline V lookup: CDR1 SGHAT, CDR2 FQNNGV. V lost 2 bases and J 4 bases, leaving 14 bases between the germline ends. CDR3 residues: CASSLIGAGPTGELFF. In DNA, the CDR3 is TGTGCCAGCAGCTTAATCGGGGCAGGACCCACCGGGGAGCTGTTTTTT. Filled out from reference TRBV11-2 and TRBJ2-2, the complete variable domain reads EAGVAQSPRYKIIEKRQSVAFWCNPISGHATLYWYQQILGQGPKLLIQFQNNGVVDDSQLPKDRFSAERLKGVDSTLKIQPAKLEDSAVYLCASSLIGAGPTGELFFGEGSRLTVL.

Details on this clone: A read error may account for a junction end that differs from germline. V usage is TRBV7-9 and J usage is TRBJ2-1; D unclear. This CDR3 is 15 amino acids long. Germline CDR1 SEHNR, CDR2 FQNEAQ (reference sequence). CDR3 bases: TGTGCCAGCAGCTTAGTATTGGTGGGCTACCATGAGCAGTTCTTC. Its translation: CASSLVLVGYHEQFF.

This clone was counted between two and nine times. The chain is built from TRBV10-1 and TRBJ2-2, with 7 nucleotides matching TRBD1. CDR1 and CDR2 (germline): WNHNN, SYGVQD (reference sequence). The length of the CDR3 is 13 residues. The V and J ends lost 5 bases and 6 bases, in that order; junction bases with no gene match: 3. CDR3 in amino acids: CASSPTGAGELFF. The CDR3, as DNA: TGCGCCAGCAGTCCTACAGGGGCCGGGGAGCTGTTTTTT.

Sample share makes this clone medium-sized. The CDR3 here is CASSKQGATDGYTF. CDR3 in DNA: TGTGCCAGCAGTAAACAGGGGGCGACGGATGGCTACACCTTC. The chain has TRBV6-1 and TRBJ1-2; 9 nucleotides align to TRBD1. The CDR3 is 14 amino acids. Germline loops: CDR1 MNHNS, CDR2 SASEGT. V lost 5 bases and J lost 6; bases outside the gene matches: 7.

V and J are TRBV7-2 and TRBJ2-7, with 9 nucleotides matching TRBD1. With 5 bases clipped from V and 5 bases from J, the junction kept 4 bases outside the gene matches. From germline, CDR1 is SGHTA and CDR2 FQGNSA. The CDR3 length is 13 residues. The CDR3 loop is CASSERTGDEQYV. The CDR3 coding sequence is TGTGCCAGCAGCGAGCGGACAGGGGACGAGCAGTACGTC.

This sequence joins TRBV18 and TRBJ1-6; no definite D call. Germline V CDR1 and CDR2: KGHSH, LQKENI. V lost 2 bases and J 0 bases, leaving 17 bases between the germline ends. CDR3 length equals 19 residues. The chain's CDR3 is CASSPRVIRLGSYNSPLHF. CDR3 nucleotides: TGTGCCAGCTCACCAAGGGTTATTAGGCTCGGCTCCTATAATTCACCCCTCCACTTT.

The chain joins TRBV2 to TRBJ1-2; tentatively, D is TRBD1 (6 bases). This CDR3 is built from 12 residues. Germline lookup yields CDR1 SNHLY and CDR2 FYNNEI. Here the CDR3 reads CADKQGRGGYTF. CDR3 coding DNA: TGTGCTGACAAGCAGGGGCGGGGGGGCTACACCTTC.